The sequence of this T cell receptor beta chain was determined in a study of blood T cell repertoires in COVID-19. Study in general: Some COVID-19 samples were acute and others convalescent; all came from the United States, Italy and Spain. PBMCs, B-cell-depleted T cells, or T cells were the source of the cDNA or gDNA that made up the material.

The repertoire was sequenced with immunoSEQ multiplex PCR; TCRdb's copy has only in-frame clones and lacks some. The sample includes around 190,000 clones, about 88% seen only once; the top ten take approximately 4.5%. CDR3 size: 13 residues. V dropped 6 bases and J dropped 4; count of bases not matched to a gene: 5. Sequencing was carried out using peripheral blood. The sequence derives from a human donor in a cohort sampled during active COVID-19. V gene TRBV23-1 combines with J gene TRBJ1-2; 7 bases are shared with TRBD1. Being an ORF, TRBV23-1 has a function that is uncertain. The CDR3 loop reads CASRNRGGYGYTF. CDR3 nucleotides: TGCGCCAGCAGAAACAGGGGTGGCTATGGCTACACCTTC.